This record covers a single T cell receptor (beta chain). In germline, CDR1 is SGDLS, CDR2 YYNGEE. CDR3 length: 15 amino acids. With 4 bases clipped from V and 4 bases from J, the junction kept 5 bases outside the gene matches. The data stem from a study of sequential checkpoint blockade in melanoma. At the level of the study: Arm A got nivolumab then ipilimumab; arm B the reverse, 1:1. Both treatment sequences were followed by maintenance nivolumab.

Treatment indicated: randomized to nivolumab then ipilimumab (arm A) or the reverse (arm B). DNA-damaging chemotherapy had not been given to any patient beforehand. From thawed PBMCs, live CD3+CD8+ cells negative for CD19 and CD56 were sorted. The data were produced by immunoSEQ multiplex PCR, yet TCRdb's version contains in-frame clones alone and is incomplete. Of 35,000 to 45,000 clones in the sample, about four fifths were seen once. The rearrangement joins TRBV9 to TRBJ2-1; 10 bases align to TRBD2. Specimen: CD8+ T cells sorted from blood (inferred from file names), collected from a patient given nivolumab and ipilimumab in sequence. The clonotype comes from a human donor with melanoma. CDR3 region: CASSLERGGYNEQFF. The CDR3 DNA reads as TGTGCCAGCAGCCTCGAGCGGGGGGGTTACAATGAGCAGTTCTTC. The full variable domain, its missing parts supplied by reference TRBV9 and TRBJ2-1, is DSGVTQTPKHLITATGQRVTLRCSPRSGDLSVYWYQQSLDQGLQFLIQYYNGEERAKGNILERFSAQQFPDLHSELNLSSLELGDSALYFCASSLERGGYNEQFFGPGTRLTVL.